Here is one TCR beta chain with its context. Its recognized antigen is unknown. No base qualities exist here, and no much larger clone lies one base off it. This sample is drawn from a study of human CD4 T cells and Enterobacteriaceae (dated by TCRdb to 2019 to 2021). The ex vivo total memory CD4+ samples were sequenced at deep level, which gave a detection sensitivity of one cell in 200,000. The QIAamp DNA Micro Kit was used to extract genomic DNA from cell pellets, and spectrophotometry was used to check the DNA quantity and purity. Amplification of TCR Vbeta CDR3 regions was performed with the immunoSEQ multiplex PCR assay. The Illumina HiSeq platform was used to sequence the amplicons. Each retrieved sequence was 87 nucleotides long and included the CDR3 region. The original pipeline was this. A clonotype was defined as a unique productive TCR Vbeta nucleotide sequence, quantified by productive template frequency from ImmunoSEQ Analyzer V3.0. Expanded clonotypes were defined using a threshold set at the top 5th percentile of each repertoire ranked by frequency. Repertoire overlap was computed as Chao-Jaccard with the R package fossil and visualized by nonmetric multidimensional scaling with the R package MASS. TCRdb retrieved this table from immuneACCESS and kept in-frame rearrangements only. Not all clones are present; in checked studies, unresolved V genes account for under half, and no reason is known for the remainder. The V and J calls and the clone size are those of that table, but D and trimming were determined from the DNA. The sample includes about 29,000 clones, with roughly four fifths observed a single time. The top ten hold approximately 1.5% of the sample.

Memory CD4+ T cells, defined as all CD4+ cells except CD45RA+CCR7+CD95- naive cells, were FACS-sorted on a FACSAria III to over 98% purity. Blood from healthy donors was obtained from blood donation centers in Switzerland. Positive selection with CD4 and CD14 magnetic microbeads was used to enrich total CD4+ T cells and monocytes. Before sorting, CD8+, CD14+, CD16+, CD56+, CD19+ and CD25-bright cells were excluded. In a couple of blood donors, total memory CD4+ T cells were sequenced directly ex vivo to assess in vivo expansion of bacteria-reactive clonotypes. Peripheral blood mononuclear cells were isolated from donor blood using Ficoll-Paque Plus. Trimming accounts for 4 bases at V and 3 bases at J, while the number of junction bases matched to no gene is 7. CDR1 and CDR2, per the germline V gene, are SGHRS and YFSETQ. The CDR3 sequence holds 15 residues, the cysteine and phenylalanine included. Just the 45-base CDR3 DNA is kept, in frame starting at base 1.

Points the paper makes about the study in general: Ex vivo, broadly cross-reactive clonotypes appeared more expanded than specific ones, with 11 of 19 and about three fifths of the roughly 35 in the top 5%. The only basis for inferring the reactivity of ex vivo clonotypes was matching nucleotide sequences to CFSE-low cultures from the same donors.

Sequencing was done on a sample of memory CD4+ T cells from blood. The sample's cell subset or site label, decoded: total memory CD4 T cells sorted directly ex vivo, unstimulated. This clonotype originated in a human donor in good health. The rearranged segments are TRBV5-1 and TRBJ2-7, and 10 junctional nucleotides match TRBD2. The bases are TGCGCCAGCAGCGTGCTAGCGGGGGAAGTCTACGAGCAGTACTTC. The encoded protein is CASSVLAGEVYEQYF.